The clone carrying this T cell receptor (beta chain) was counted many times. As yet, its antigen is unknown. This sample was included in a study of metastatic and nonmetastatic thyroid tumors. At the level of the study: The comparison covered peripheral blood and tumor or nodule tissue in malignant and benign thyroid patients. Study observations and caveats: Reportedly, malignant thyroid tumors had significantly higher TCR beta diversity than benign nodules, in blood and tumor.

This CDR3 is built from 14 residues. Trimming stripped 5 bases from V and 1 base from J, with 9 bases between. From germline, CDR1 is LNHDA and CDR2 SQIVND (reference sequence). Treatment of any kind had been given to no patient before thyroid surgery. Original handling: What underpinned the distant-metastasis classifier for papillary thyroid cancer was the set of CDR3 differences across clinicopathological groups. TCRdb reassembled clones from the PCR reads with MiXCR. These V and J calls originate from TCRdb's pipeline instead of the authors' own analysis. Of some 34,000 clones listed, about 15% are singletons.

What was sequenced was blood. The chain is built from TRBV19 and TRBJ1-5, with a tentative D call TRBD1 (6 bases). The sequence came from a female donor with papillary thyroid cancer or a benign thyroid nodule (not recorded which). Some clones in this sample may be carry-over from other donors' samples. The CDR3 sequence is CASSFGTSNQPQHF. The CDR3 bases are TGTGCCAGTAGTTTCGGGACAAGCAATCAGCCCCAGCATTTT.